The rows below give T cell receptor beta chains drawn from one sample of a study of cytomegalovirus exposure and HLA in healthy donors. Sequencing used immunoSEQ multiplex PCR; TCRdb keeps in-frame clones, though not all of them. The sample consists of over 250,000 clones, roughly 85% of them appearing once. The sample taken for sequencing was PBMCs. The source of these receptors is a woman between 18 and 30 years old in good health and CMV-seronegative. The CDR3 runs from the conserved cysteine through the conserved F or W. The D gene is left open where the match is weak. The size field is filled for only some rows; it gives once, few, many or a size class.

J gene: TRBJ2-7; clone size: .; V gene: TRBV27; D gene: .; CDR3 DNA: TGTGCCAGCAGTTCAGTACCACCTCTGGGGAGGGAGCAGTACTTC; CDR3 protein: CASSSVPPLGREQYF
J gene: TRBJ2-7; clone size: few; V gene: TRBV9; D gene: .; CDR3 DNA: TGTGCCAGCAGCGTAGGGGGCTCTTCCTACGAGCAGTACTTC; CDR3 protein: CASSVGGSSYEQYF
J gene: TRBJ1-2; clone size: .; V gene: TRBV2; D gene: TRBD1; CDR3 DNA: TGTGCCAGCAGTGAAGTACGAGGGGGCGGCGGCTACACCTTC; CDR3 protein: CASSEVRGGGGYTF
J gene: TRBJ1-3; clone size: .; V gene: TRBV4-1; D gene: .; CDR3 DNA: TGCGCCAGCAGCCTCCAGGGTACCCCTGGAAACACCATATATTTT; CDR3 protein: CASSLQGTPGNTIYF
J gene: TRBJ1-6; clone size: .; V gene: TRBV9; D gene: TRBD1; CDR3 DNA: TGTGCCAGCAGCGTAGCAGGGACAGGGGATAATTCACCCCTCCACTTT; CDR3 protein: CASSVAGTGDNSPLHF
J gene: TRBJ1-2; clone size: .; V gene: TRBV30; D gene: .; CDR3 DNA: TGTGCCTGGAGTACATTTGGCTACACCTTC; CDR3 protein: CAWSTFGYTF
J gene: TRBJ2-7; clone size: .; V gene: TRBV6-5; D gene: .; CDR3 DNA: TGTGCCAGCAGTCCTCGGGACACCTCCTACGAGCAGTACTTC; CDR3 protein: CASSPRDTSYEQYF
J gene: TRBJ1-2; clone size: few; V gene: TRBV18; D gene: .; CDR3 DNA: TGTGCCAGCTCATCCCCCGCGCTTTATGGCTACACCTTC; CDR3 protein: CASSSPALYGYTF
J gene: TRBJ1-2; clone size: .; V gene: TRBV4-1; D gene: TRBD1; CDR3 DNA: TGCGCCAGCAGCCAGGCAGGGGGTGATCTTTATGGCTACACCTTC; CDR3 protein: CASSQAGGDLYGYTF
J gene: TRBJ2-3; clone size: .; V gene: TRBV6-5; D gene: TRBD2; CDR3 DNA: TGTGCCAGCAAATTAGCGGGGTTGACAGATACGCAGTATTTT; CDR3 protein: CASKLAGLTDTQYF
J gene: TRBJ2-1; clone size: .; V gene: TRBV11-3; D gene: TRBD2; CDR3 DNA: TGTGCCAGCAGCCGAGATGGGACTAGCTACAATGAGCAGTTCTTC; CDR3 protein: CASSRDGTSYNEQFF
J gene: TRBJ2-1; clone size: .; V gene: TRBV5-6; D gene: TRBD2; CDR3 DNA: TGTGCCAGCATTCTTAGCTTGGGACTAGCGGCAAATGAGCAGTTCTTC; CDR3 protein: CASILSLGLAANEQFF
J gene: TRBJ1-4; clone size: .; V gene: TRBV4-1; D gene: .; CDR3 DNA: TGCGCCAGCAGCCTAACCCCCGAGGCAACTAATGAAAAACTGTTTTTT; CDR3 protein: CASSLTPEATNEKLFF
J gene: TRBJ2-2; clone size: .; V gene: TRBV6-5; D gene: TRBD1; CDR3 DNA: TGTGCCAGCAGTTACTCGAGGCCAGGGGGCACCGGGGAGCTGTTTTTT; CDR3 protein: CASSYSRPGGTGELFF
J gene: TRBJ2-7; clone size: .; V gene: TRBV7-2; D gene: .; CDR3 DNA: TGTGCCAGCAGCTTAAGGGGGATGGGATACGAGCAGTACTTC; CDR3 protein: CASSLRGMGYEQYF
J gene: TRBJ2-3; clone size: .; V gene: TRBV27; D gene: TRBD2; CDR3 DNA: TGTGCCAGCAGTTTTGGCGGGACTAGCCGAGATACGCAGTATTTT; CDR3 protein: CASSFGGTSRDTQYF
J gene: TRBJ2-2; clone size: .; V gene: TRBV5-1; D gene: TRBD2; CDR3 DNA: TGCGCCAGCAGCTTAGGACTAGCGGGAGCCGGGGAGCTGTTTTTT; CDR3 protein: CASSLGLAGAGELFF
J gene: TRBJ1-1; clone size: .; V gene: TRBV6-5; D gene: .; CDR3 DNA: TGTGCCAGCAGTTACTCGGTACCCCGCGGGAACACTGAAGCTTTCTTT; CDR3 protein: CASSYSVPRGNTEAFF
J gene: TRBJ2-1; clone size: few; V gene: TRBV6-5; D gene: TRBD1; CDR3 DNA: TGTGCCAGCAGGGACAGGGGGCTTATCGATGAGCAGTTCTTC; CDR3 protein: CASRDRGLIDEQFF
J gene: TRBJ1-1; clone size: .; V gene: TRBV6-5; D gene: .; CDR3 DNA: TGTGCCAGCAGTTACGGGGGCCGGAACACTGAAGCTTTCTTT; CDR3 protein: CASSYGGRNTEAFF
J gene: TRBJ1-1; clone size: .; V gene: TRBV7-6; D gene: .; CDR3 DNA: TGTGCCAGCAGCTTAGCCCCCTTAGACAGGCAAAACACTGAAGCTTTCTTT; CDR3 protein: CASSLAPLDRQNTEAFF
J gene: TRBJ2-3; clone size: .; V gene: TRBV5-1; D gene: .; CDR3 DNA: TGCGCCAGCAGCCCCTATTCGAGAGGGAGAGATACGCAGTATTTT; CDR3 protein: CASSPYSRGRDTQYF
J gene: TRBJ2-7; clone size: .; V gene: TRBV27; D gene: .; CDR3 DNA: TGTGCCAGCAGTTTAAAGTCTCAGTTCTACGAGCAGTACTTC; CDR3 protein: CASSLKSQFYEQYF
J gene: TRBJ2-7; clone size: .; V gene: TRBV27; D gene: .; CDR3 DNA: TGTGCCAGCAGTTTAGTGGGCCCAACCTACGAGCAGTACTTC; CDR3 protein: CASSLVGPTYEQYF
J gene: TRBJ1-6; clone size: few; V gene: TRBV27; D gene: .; CDR3 DNA: TGTGCCAGCAGTTTATCGCGTCAGAGGAACTATAATTCACCCCTCCACTTT; CDR3 protein: CASSLSRQRNYNSPLHF
J gene: TRBJ1-5; clone size: once; V gene: TRBV28; D gene: .; CDR3 DNA: TGTGCCAGCAGTTTATTCACCTTGGGCGGCAATCAGCCCCAGCATTTT; CDR3 protein: CASSLFTLGGNQPQHF
J gene: TRBJ1-5; clone size: .; V gene: TRBV25-1; D gene: TRBD1; CDR3 DNA: TGTGCCAGCAGTCAAGGGGGCGAACAGCCCCAGCATTTT; CDR3 protein: CASSQGGEQPQHF
J gene: TRBJ1-5; clone size: .; V gene: TRBV27; D gene: TRBD1; CDR3 DNA: TGTGCCAGCAGTCCCTACAGGGGTGGGCAGCCCCAGCATTTT; CDR3 protein: CASSPYRGGQPQHF
J gene: TRBJ2-7; clone size: .; V gene: TRBV7-9; D gene: .; CDR3 DNA: TGTGCCAGCAGCCGGGGAGGGGGCTACGAGCAGTACTTC; CDR3 protein: CASSRGGGYEQYF
J gene: TRBJ2-7; clone size: .; V gene: TRBV2; D gene: TRBD2; CDR3 DNA: TGTGCCAGCATGAGAGAACTAGCGGGAGCCCACGAGCAGTACTTC; CDR3 protein: CASMRELAGAHEQYF
J gene: TRBJ1-2; clone size: .; V gene: TRBV19; D gene: TRBD1; CDR3 DNA: TGTGCCAGTAGCGATCCGGGACAGATGGATGGCTACACCTTC; CDR3 protein: CASSDPGQMDGYTF
J gene: TRBJ2-3; clone size: .; V gene: TRBV19; D gene: TRBD2; CDR3 DNA: TGTGCCAGTAGTCCGGAGCGGGGGGTACGCACAGATACGCAGTATTTT; CDR3 protein: CASSPERGVRTDTQYF
J gene: TRBJ2-7; clone size: .; V gene: TRBV28; D gene: .; CDR3 DNA: TGTGCCAGCAGTCACTCCTACGAGCAGTACTTC; CDR3 protein: CASSHSYEQYF
J gene: TRBJ1-2; clone size: few; V gene: TRBV6-6; D gene: .; CDR3 DNA: TGTGCCAGCAGTTCCGGGCCCGGAGGGGGCTACACCTTC; CDR3 protein: CASSSGPGGGYTF
J gene: TRBJ2-1; clone size: .; V gene: TRBV4-1; D gene: .; CDR3 DNA: TGCGCCAGCAGCCAAGATACTAGGCTCTACAATGAGCAGTTCTTC; CDR3 protein: CASSQDTRLYNEQFF
J gene: TRBJ1-5; clone size: .; V gene: TRBV2; D gene: .; CDR3 DNA: TGTGCCAGCAGTGCAATGATAGAGGATCAGCCCCAGCATTTT; CDR3 protein: CASSAMIEDQPQHF
J gene: TRBJ2-7; clone size: .; V gene: TRBV2; D gene: .; CDR3 DNA: TGTGCCACCATCCGGGACTTGGGTTCCTACGAGCAGTACTTC; CDR3 protein: CATIRDLGSYEQYF
J gene: TRBJ1-1; clone size: .; V gene: TRBV29-1; D gene: .; CDR3 DNA: TGCAGCGTGGAAAGATGGGCCCGCACTGAAGCTTTCTTT; CDR3 protein: CSVERWARTEAFF
J gene: TRBJ2-2; clone size: .; V gene: TRBV5-1; D gene: .; CDR3 DNA: TGCGCCAGCAGCTTGGAGGTCAGGGGCCCATGGGGCGGGGAGCTGTTTTTT; CDR3 protein: CASSLEVRGPWGGELFF
J gene: TRBJ2-7; clone size: .; V gene: TRBV9; D gene: TRBD1; CDR3 DNA: TGTGCCAGCAGCGCGGGACAGGGGCCCTACCAGCAGTACTTC; CDR3 protein: CASSAGQGPYQQYF
J gene: TRBJ2-2; clone size: .; V gene: TRBV27; D gene: TRBD2; CDR3 DNA: TGTGCCAGCTCTCCCGGACTAGTCTTCACCGGGGAGCTGTTTTTT; CDR3 protein: CASSPGLVFTGELFF
J gene: TRBJ2-7; clone size: .; V gene: TRBV21-1; D gene: .; CDR3 DNA: TGTGCCAGCAGCGGACAGGGTGACTCGAGGTCCTACGAGCAGTACTTC; CDR3 protein: CASSGQGDSRSYEQYF
J gene: TRBJ1-2; clone size: once; V gene: TRBV30; D gene: .; CDR3 DNA: TGTGCCTGTCCCCGGAGGGTTAGTTACTATGGCTACACCTTC; CDR3 protein: CACPRRVSYYGYTF
J gene: TRBJ2-3; clone size: .; V gene: TRBV6-1; D gene: TRBD1; CDR3 DNA: TGTGCCAGCAGCCGGGACAGGGGTGCTGATACGCAGTATTTT; CDR3 protein: CASSRDRGADTQYF
J gene: TRBJ1-2; clone size: .; V gene: TRBV6-5; D gene: TRBD1; CDR3 DNA: TGTGCCAGCAGCCTCCAGGGGGCAAACTATGGCTACACCTTC; CDR3 protein: CASSLQGANYGYTF
J gene: TRBJ1-1; clone size: .; V gene: TRBV7-9; D gene: TRBD1; CDR3 DNA: TGTGCCAGCAGCTTAGGACAGGGGAGTTACACTGAAGCTTTCTTT; CDR3 protein: CASSLGQGSYTEAFF
J gene: TRBJ1-3; clone size: .; V gene: TRBV30; D gene: .; CDR3 DNA: TGTGCCTGGAGTACCCAGGGCCCGTTTGGAAACACCATATATTTT; CDR3 protein: CAWSTQGPFGNTIYF
J gene: TRBJ2-3; clone size: .; V gene: TRBV7-2; D gene: .; CDR3 DNA: TGTGCCAGCAGCTTAGGACTAGTTTACGCAGATACGCAGTATTTT; CDR3 protein: CASSLGLVYADTQYF
J gene: TRBJ2-5; clone size: .; V gene: TRBV4-2; D gene: TRBD1; CDR3 DNA: TGTGCCAGCAGCCAAGTCGTAGGGACAGGGATAATGTCTGGGGAGACCCAGTACTTC; CDR3 protein: CASSQVVGTGIMSGETQYF
J gene: TRBJ1-5; clone size: .; V gene: TRBV9; D gene: .; CDR3 DNA: TGTGCCAGCAGCCCAGGGGCGGACCACAATCAGCCCCAGCATTTT; CDR3 protein: CASSPGADHNQPQHF
J gene: TRBJ1-2; clone size: few; V gene: TRBV2; D gene: .; CDR3 DNA: TGTGCCAGCAGTGAAGACAGATACTATGGCTACACCTTC; CDR3 protein: CASSEDRYYGYTF
J gene: TRBJ2-7; clone size: .; V gene: TRBV27; D gene: TRBD1; CDR3 DNA: TGTGCCAGCAGACGTCCGGGACAGGGGAAGCCCTACGAGCAGTACTTC; CDR3 protein: CASRRPGQGKPYEQYF
J gene: TRBJ2-1; clone size: .; V gene: TRBV30; D gene: .; CDR3 DNA: TGTGCCTGGAGTCGAGGGAATGGGCGTGAGCAGTTCTTC; CDR3 protein: CAWSRGNGREQFF
J gene: TRBJ1-5; clone size: .; V gene: TRBV25-1; D gene: .; CDR3 DNA: TGTGCCAGCAGTGAATATGGGGCAGGGGGCAATCAGCCCCAGCATTTT; CDR3 protein: CASSEYGAGGNQPQHF
J gene: TRBJ1-2; clone size: once; V gene: TRBV5-4; D gene: TRBD1; CDR3 DNA: TGTGCCAGCAGCCTGGTAGGGGGCGACGGCTACACCTTC; CDR3 protein: CASSLVGGDGYTF
J gene: TRBJ2-7; clone size: .; V gene: TRBV30; D gene: .; CDR3 DNA: TGTGCCTGGAGTCCCAGTTACTACGAGCAGTACTTC; CDR3 protein: CAWSPSYYEQYF
J gene: TRBJ2-7; clone size: .; V gene: TRBV18; D gene: .; CDR3 DNA: TGTGCCAGCTCACCACCCGCGGGGACCTACGAGCAGTACTTC; CDR3 protein: CASSPPAGTYEQYF
J gene: TRBJ1-1; clone size: .; V gene: TRBV18; D gene: .; CDR3 DNA: TGTGCCAGCTCCCACAGCCAGCGGGGCACTGAAGCTTTCTTT; CDR3 protein: CASSHSQRGTEAFF